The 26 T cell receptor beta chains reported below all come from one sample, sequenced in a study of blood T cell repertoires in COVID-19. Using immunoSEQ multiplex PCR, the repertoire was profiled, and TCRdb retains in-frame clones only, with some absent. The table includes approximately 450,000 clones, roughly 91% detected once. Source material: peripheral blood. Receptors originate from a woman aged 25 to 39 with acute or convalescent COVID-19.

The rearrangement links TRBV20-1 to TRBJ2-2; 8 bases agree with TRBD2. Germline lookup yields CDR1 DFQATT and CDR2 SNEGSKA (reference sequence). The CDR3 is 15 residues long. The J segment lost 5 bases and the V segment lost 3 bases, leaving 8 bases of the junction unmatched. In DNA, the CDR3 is TGCAGTGCTAGTTCGCGGGGGGCGCTGACCGGGGAGCTGTTTTTT. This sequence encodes CSASSRGALTGELFF.

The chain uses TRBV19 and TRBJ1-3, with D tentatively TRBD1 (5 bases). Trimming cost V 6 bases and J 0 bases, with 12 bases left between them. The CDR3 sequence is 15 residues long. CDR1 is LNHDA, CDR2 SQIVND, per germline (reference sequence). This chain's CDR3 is CASRKSGGSGNTIYF. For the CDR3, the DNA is TGTGCCAGTAGGAAGTCGGGGGGCTCTGGAAACACCATATATTTT.

The CDR3 is CASSLDTPSYNEQFF. The CDR3 bases are TGTGCCAGCAGTCTCGACACACCCTCCTACAATGAGCAGTTCTTC. J is TRBJ2-1 and V is TRBV27; D gene uncertain. The CDR3 length is 15 residues. V was clipped by 5 bases and J by 0 bases, with 11 bases between them. The germline V gene has CDR1 MNHEY and CDR2 SMNVEV (reference sequence).

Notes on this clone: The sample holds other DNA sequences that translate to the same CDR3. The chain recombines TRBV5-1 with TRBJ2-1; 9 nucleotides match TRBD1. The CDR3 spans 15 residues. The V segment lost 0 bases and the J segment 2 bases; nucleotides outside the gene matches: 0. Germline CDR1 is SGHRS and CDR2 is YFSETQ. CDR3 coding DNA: TGCGCCAGCAGCTTGGGACAGGGGGCCTACAATGAGCAGTTCTTC. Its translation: CASSLGQGAYNEQFF.

The CDR3 nucleotides are TGTGCCTGGAGTGTACAAGACACAGCTAACTATGGCTACACCTTC. This translates into CAWSVQDTANYGYTF. This chain joins TRBV30 and TRBJ1-2; D is ambiguous. This CDR3 spans 15 amino acids. Germline CDR1 is GTSNPN and CDR2 is SVGIG (reference sequence). Trimming took off 0 bases at V and 0 bases at J, with 11 bases between the two ends.

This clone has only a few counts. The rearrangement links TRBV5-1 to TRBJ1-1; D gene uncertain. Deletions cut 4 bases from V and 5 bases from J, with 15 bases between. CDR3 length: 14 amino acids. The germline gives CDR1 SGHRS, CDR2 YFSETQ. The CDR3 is CASSVFIGGTEAFF. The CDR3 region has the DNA TGCGCCAGCAGCGTTTTTATAGGAGGAACTGAAGCTTTCTTT.

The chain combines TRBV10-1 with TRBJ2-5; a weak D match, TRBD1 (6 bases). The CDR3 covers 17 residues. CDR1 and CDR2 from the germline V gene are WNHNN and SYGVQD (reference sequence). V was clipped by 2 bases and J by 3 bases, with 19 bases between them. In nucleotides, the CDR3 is TGCGCCAGCAGTGAGGGGCCAGGGTGGGGGCCAAAAGAGACCCAGTACTTC. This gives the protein CASSEGPGWGPKETQYF.

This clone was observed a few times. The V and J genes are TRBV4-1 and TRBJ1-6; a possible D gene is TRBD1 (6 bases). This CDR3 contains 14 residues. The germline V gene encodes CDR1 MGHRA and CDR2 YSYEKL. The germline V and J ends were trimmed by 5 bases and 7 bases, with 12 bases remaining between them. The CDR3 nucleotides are TGCGCCAGCAGCAGGGTCCAGGGGAATTCACCCCTCCACTTT. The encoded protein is CASSRVQGNSPLHF.

CDR3 residues: CASGSQQGAFATNEKLFF. CDR3 nucleotides: TGTGCTAGTGGTTCCCAACAGGGGGCCTTTGCAACTAATGAAAAACTGTTTTTT. The chain couples TRBV12-5 to TRBJ1-4; 9 positions agree with TRBD1. The CDR3 consists of 18 residues. In germline, CDR1 is LGHNT, CDR2 FRNRAP. Unmatched junction bases numbered 9, after V lost 4 bases and J lost 0 bases.

The CDR3 nucleotides read TGCGCCAGCAGCCAAGTCCCCAGGTCGTCCGAGCAGTACTTC. It yields the protein CASSQVPRSSEQYF. The V gene is TRBV4-1, the J gene TRBJ2-7, with unresolved D. This CDR3 has 14 residues. V shed 1 base and J shed 6 bases, with 13 bases lying between them. CDR1 is MGHRA, CDR2 YSYEKL, per germline.

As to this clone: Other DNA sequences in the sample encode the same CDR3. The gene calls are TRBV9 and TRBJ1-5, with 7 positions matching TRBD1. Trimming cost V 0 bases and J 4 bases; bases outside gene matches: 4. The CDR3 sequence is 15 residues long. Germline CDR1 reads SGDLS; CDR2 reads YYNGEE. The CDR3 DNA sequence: TGTGCCAGCAGCGTAGGACAGGGAGGTAATCAGCCCCAGCATTTT. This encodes CASSVGQGGNQPQHF. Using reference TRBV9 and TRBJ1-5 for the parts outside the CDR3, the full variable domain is DSGVTQTPKHLITATGQRVTLRCSPRSGDLSVYWYQQSLDQGLQFLIQYYNGEERAKGNILERFSAQQFPDLHSELNLSSLELGDSALYFCASSVGQGGNQPQHFGDGTRLSIL.

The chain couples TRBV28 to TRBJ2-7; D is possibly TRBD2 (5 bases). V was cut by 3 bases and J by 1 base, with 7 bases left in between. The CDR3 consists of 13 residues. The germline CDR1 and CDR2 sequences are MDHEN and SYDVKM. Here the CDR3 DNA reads TGTGCCAGCAGTTTTCCGGGGTCCTACGAGCAGTACTTC. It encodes CASSFPGSYEQYF.

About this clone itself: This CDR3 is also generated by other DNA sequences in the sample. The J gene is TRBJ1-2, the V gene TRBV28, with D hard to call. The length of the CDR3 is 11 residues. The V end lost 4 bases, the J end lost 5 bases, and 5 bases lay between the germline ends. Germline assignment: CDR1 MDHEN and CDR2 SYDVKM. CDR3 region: CASSSSYGYTF. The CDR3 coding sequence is TGTGCCAGCAGTTCCTCTTATGGCTACACCTTC.

The CDR3 bases are TGTGCCAGCAGCGTTCCGTCAAACCCGGGGTCTAACTATGGCTACACCTTC. This gives the protein CASSVPSNPGSNYGYTF. This chain links TRBV9 with TRBJ1-2; D unresolved. The CDR3 length is 17 residues. Germline V gives CDR1 SGDLS, CDR2 YYNGEE. Trimming cost V 2 bases and J 0 bases, with 17 bases left between them.

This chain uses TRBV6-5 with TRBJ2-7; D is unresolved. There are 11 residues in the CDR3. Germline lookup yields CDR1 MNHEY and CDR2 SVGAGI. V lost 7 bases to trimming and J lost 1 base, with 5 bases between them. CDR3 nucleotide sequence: TGTGCCAGCACTAATTCCTACGAGCAGTACTTC. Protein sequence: CASTNSYEQYF.

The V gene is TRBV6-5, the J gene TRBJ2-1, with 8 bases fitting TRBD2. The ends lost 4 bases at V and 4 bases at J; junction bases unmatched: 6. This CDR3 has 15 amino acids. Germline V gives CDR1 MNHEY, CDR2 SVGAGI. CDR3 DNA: TGTGCCAGCAGTTCATGGCGGGGGGAATACAATGAGCAGTTCTTC. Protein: CASSSWRGEYNEQFF.

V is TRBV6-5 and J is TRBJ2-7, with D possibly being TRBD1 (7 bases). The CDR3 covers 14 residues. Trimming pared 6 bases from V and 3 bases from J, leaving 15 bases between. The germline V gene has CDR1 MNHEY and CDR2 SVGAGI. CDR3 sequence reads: CASRLNRGGYEQYF. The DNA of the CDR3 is TGTGCCAGCAGACTGAACAGGGGAGGCTACGAGCAGTACTTC.

The CDR3 sequence: CASRRGLAGAQAETQYF. As DNA, the CDR3 is TGCGCCAGCAGGAGGGGACTAGCGGGGGCCCAGGCGGAGACCCAGTACTTC. The J gene is TRBJ2-5, the V gene TRBV10-1; 14 bases map to TRBD2. This CDR3 spans 17 amino acids. Germline CDR1 and CDR2: WNHNN and SYGVQD (reference sequence). V was pared by 6 bases and J by 5 bases, with 11 bases of the junction left unmatched.

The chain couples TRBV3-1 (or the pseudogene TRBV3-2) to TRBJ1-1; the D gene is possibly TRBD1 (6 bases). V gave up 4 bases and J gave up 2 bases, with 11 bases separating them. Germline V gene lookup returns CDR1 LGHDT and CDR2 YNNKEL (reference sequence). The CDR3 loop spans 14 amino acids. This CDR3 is CASSPMTGNTEAFF. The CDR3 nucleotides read TGTGCCAGCAGCCCGATGACAGGTAACACTGAAGCTTTCTTT.

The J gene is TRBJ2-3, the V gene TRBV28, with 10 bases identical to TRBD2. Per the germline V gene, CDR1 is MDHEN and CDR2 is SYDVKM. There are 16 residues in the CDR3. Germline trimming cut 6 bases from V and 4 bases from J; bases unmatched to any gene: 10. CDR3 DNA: TGTGCCAGCAGCGACCCAGGGCTAGCGGGGGCAGATACGCAGTATTTT. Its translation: CASSDPGLAGADTQYF.

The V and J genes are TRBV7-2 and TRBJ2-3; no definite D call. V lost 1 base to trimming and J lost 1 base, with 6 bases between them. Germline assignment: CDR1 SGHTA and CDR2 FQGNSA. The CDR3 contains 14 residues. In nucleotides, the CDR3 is TGTGCCAGCAGCTTAGAGACTGGCACAGATACGCAGTATTTT. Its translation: CASSLETGTDTQYF.

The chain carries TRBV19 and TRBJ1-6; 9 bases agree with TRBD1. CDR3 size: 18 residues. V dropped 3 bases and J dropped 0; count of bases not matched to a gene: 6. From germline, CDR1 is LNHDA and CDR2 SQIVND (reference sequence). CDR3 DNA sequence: TGTGCCAGTAGTATTGGGACAGGGCTGAGCTCCTATAATTCACCCCTCCACTTT. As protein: CASSIGTGLSSYNSPLHF.

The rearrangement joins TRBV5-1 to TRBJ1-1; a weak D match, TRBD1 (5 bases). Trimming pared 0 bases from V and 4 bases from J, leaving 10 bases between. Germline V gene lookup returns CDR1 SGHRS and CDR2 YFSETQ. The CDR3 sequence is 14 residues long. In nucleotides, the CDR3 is TGCGCCAGCAGCTTGGTACGGGACTTCACTGAAGCTTTCTTT. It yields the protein CASSLVRDFTEAFF.

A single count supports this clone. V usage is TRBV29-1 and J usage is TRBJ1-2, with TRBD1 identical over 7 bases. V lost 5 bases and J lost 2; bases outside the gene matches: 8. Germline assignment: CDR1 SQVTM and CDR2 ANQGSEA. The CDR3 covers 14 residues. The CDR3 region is CSVTGTEDNYGYTF. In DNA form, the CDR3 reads TGCAGCGTTACCGGGACAGAGGACAACTATGGCTACACCTTC.

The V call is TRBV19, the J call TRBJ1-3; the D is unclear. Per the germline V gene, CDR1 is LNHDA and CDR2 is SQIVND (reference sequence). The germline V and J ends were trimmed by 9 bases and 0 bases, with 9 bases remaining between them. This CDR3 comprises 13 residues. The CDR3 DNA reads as TGTGCCAGCGGACTGAGCTCTGGAAACACCATATATTTT. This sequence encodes CASGLSSGNTIYF.

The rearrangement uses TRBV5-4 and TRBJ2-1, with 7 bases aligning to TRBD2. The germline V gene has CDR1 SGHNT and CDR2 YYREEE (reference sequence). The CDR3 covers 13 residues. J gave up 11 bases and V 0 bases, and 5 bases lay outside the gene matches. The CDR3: CASSLVGSGQQFF. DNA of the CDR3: TGTGCCAGCAGCTTGGTCGGTAGCGGGCAGCAGTTCTTC.